This T cell receptor (beta chain) comes out of a study of kidney transplant recipient with SARS-CoV-2 infection. This clonotype has at least ten counts. TCRdb used MiXCR to reprocess the reads, holding one entry per CDR3 protein. The sample contains 200,000 to 300,000 distinct CDR3 sequences, more than 25% of which appear only once. The CDR3 totals 14 residues. Germline V lookup: CDR1 DFQATT, CDR2 SNEGSKA (reference sequence). V lost 2 bases to trimming and J lost 3 bases; unmatched junction nucleotides: 0. This sequence was found in a young adult male patient who had COVID-19 and was a kidney transplant recipient. The T cells may come from the graft donor. The sequences come from a blood sample, collected at baseline and on roughly day 120 from a kidney transplant recipient. The chain combines TRBV20-1 with TRBJ2-2; 10 nucleotides agree with TRBD2. CDR3 region: CSARLAGDTGELFF. The CDR3 DNA is TGCAGTGCTAGACTAGCGGGAGACACCGGGGAGCTGTTTTTT.